These 30 T cell receptor beta chains share one sample of origin, sequenced in a study of blood T cell repertoires in COVID-19. Measured with immunoSEQ multiplex PCR; TCRdb has only the in-frame clones, and not every one. The table includes about 270,000 clones, around 90% detected once. The sample was PBMCs or T cells enriched from blood (not recorded which). These receptors came from a woman between 45 and 65 years old who had recovered from COVID-19.

The V and J genes are TRBV4-1 and TRBJ1-1, with 11 bases identical to TRBD1. Germline V gene lookup returns CDR1 MGHRA and CDR2 YSYEKL. The CDR3 loop spans 15 amino acids. V lost 4 bases, J lost 5 bases, and 6 bases stayed unmatched. The CDR3 nucleotides read TGCGCCAGCAGCCGCCACCGGGACAGGGGGACTGAAGCTTTCTTT. This codes for CASSRHRDRGTEAFF.

This chain connects TRBV11-2 to TRBJ2-7; 10 positions match TRBD2. The CDR3 covers 15 residues. Trimming took 5 bases from V and 3 from J; bases not matched to a gene: 7. CDR1 is SGHAT, CDR2 FQNNGV, per germline. The CDR3 bases are TGTGCCAGCAGCCAAGCAGCTAGCGGGAGCTACGAGCAGTACTTC. Protein product: CASSQAASGSYEQYF.

The genes are TRBV6-5 and TRBJ2-5; D perhaps matches TRBD1 (6 bases). This CDR3 comprises 12 residues. V was pared by 7 bases and J by 8 bases, with 14 bases between. Germline V gene sequence: CDR1 MNHEY, CDR2 SVGAGI. The CDR3 nucleotides are TGTGCCAGCACCGGGACATCAACTACCCAGTACTTC. Its protein is CASTGTSTTQYF.

The rearrangement links TRBV13 to TRBJ2-1; TRBD2 aligns across 8 bases. Trimming cost V 4 bases and J 4 bases; bases outside gene matches: 3. The CDR3 extends over 14 amino acids. Germline values: CDR1 PRHDT, CDR2 FYEKMQ (reference sequence). The CDR3 spells CASSSRGGYNEQFF. CDR3 DNA sequence: TGTGCCAGCAGCTCCCGGGGGGGATACAATGAGCAGTTCTTC.

The gene calls are TRBV7-2 and TRBJ2-5; 8 bases agree with TRBD2. Trimming cost V 5 bases and J 2 bases; bases outside gene matches: 4. Germline loops: CDR1 SGHTA, CDR2 FQGNSA. This CDR3 contains 14 residues. The CDR3 coding sequence is TGTGCCAGCAGCATGGGACTAGGACAAGAGACCCAGTACTTC. Encoded protein: CASSMGLGQETQYF.

The chain carries TRBV28 and TRBJ1-2; TRBD1 aligns across 9 bases. Germline V gene lookup returns CDR1 MDHEN and CDR2 SYDVKM. This CDR3 has 15 amino acids. Germline trimming cut 7 bases from V and 7 bases from J; bases unmatched to any gene: 13. CDR3 coding DNA: TGTGCCAGCAACCCTCCGGGACAGGGCAGGCTTGGCTACACCTTC. Residues: CASNPPGQGRLGYTF.

This clone was seen only once. The gene calls are TRBV20-1 and TRBJ2-1, with D possibly TRBD2 on 6 matching bases. Looked up from germline, CDR1 is DFQATT and CDR2 is SNEGSKA (reference sequence). The CDR3 has 15 residues. The V end was cut by 3 bases, the J end by 1 base, with 13 bases between. CDR3: CSASLGSSSYNEQFF. In DNA, the CDR3 is TGCAGTGCTAGTCTCGGGAGTAGTTCCTACAATGAGCAGTTCTTC.

This chain uses TRBV28 with TRBJ1-5; no firm D call. Germline assignment: CDR1 MDHEN and CDR2 SYDVKM. The V end lost 5 bases, the J end lost 0 bases, and 26 bases lay between the germline ends. The CDR3 runs 20 residues. CDR3 region: CASSPFWIVSAGNSNQPQHF. CDR3 nucleotide sequence: TGTGCCAGCAGTCCCTTTTGGATTGTGTCGGCAGGTAATAGCAATCAGCCCCAGCATTTT. The full variable domain, in which reference TRBV28 and TRBJ1-5 provide the parts outside the CDR3, is DVKVTQSSRYLVKRTGEKVFLECVQDMDHENMFWYRQDPGLGLRLIYFSYDVKMKEKGDIPEGYSVSREKKERFSLILESASTNQTSMYLCASSPFWIVSAGNSNQPQHFGDGTRLSIL.

This clone was counted between two and nine times. This chain links TRBV10-1 with TRBJ2-3; TRBD2 matches at 9 bases. Looked up from germline, CDR1 is WNHNN and CDR2 is SYGVQD (reference sequence). The CDR3 runs to 14 residues. V was clipped by 4 bases and J by 2 bases; unmatched bases: 1. CDR3 DNA: TGCGCCAGCAGTGGGACTAGCGTCACAGATACGCAGTATTTT. Its protein is CASSGTSVTDTQYF.

The chain has TRBV30 and TRBJ2-1; D is possibly TRBD2 (6 bases). The germline V and J ends were trimmed by 2 bases and 4 bases, with 9 bases remaining between them. The CDR3 extends over 13 amino acids. The germline gives CDR1 GTSNPN, CDR2 SVGIG (reference sequence). This CDR3 is CAWSTEGYNEQFF. DNA for the CDR3: TGTGCCTGGAGTACGGAGGGTTACAATGAGCAGTTCTTC.

This clone has only a few counts. This chain links TRBV2 with TRBJ1-4; the D gene is possibly TRBD1 (5 bases). Trimming shortened V by 7 bases and J by 5 bases, and 14 bases separated the two germline ends. The length of the CDR3 is 14 residues. The germline gives CDR1 SNHLY, CDR2 FYNNEI. DNA of the CDR3: TGTGCCAGCAATCAGGGTCGGATCAATGAAAAACTGTTTTTT. Protein product: CASNQGRINEKLFF. The complete variable domain, with remaining parts taken from reference TRBV2 and TRBJ1-4, reads EPEVTQTPSHQVTQMGQEVILRCVPISNHLYFYWYRQILGQKVEFLVSFYNNEISEKSEIFDDQFSVERPDGSNFTLKIRSTKLEDSAMYFCASNQGRINEKLFFGSGTQLSVL.

This chain links TRBV5-4 with TRBJ1-6, with D uncertain. From germline, CDR1 is SGHNT and CDR2 YYREEE (reference sequence). V was trimmed by 4 bases and J by 7 bases, leaving 9 bases between them. This CDR3 contains 13 residues. The CDR3: CASSRGGNSPLHF. The CDR3 DNA sequence: TGTGCCAGCAGCCGAGGTGGGAATTCACCCCTCCACTTT. The full variable domain, with the rest looked up from reference TRBV5-4 and TRBJ1-6, is ETGVTQSPTHLIKTRGQQVTLRCSSQSGHNTVSWYQQALGQGPQFIFQYYREEENGRGNFPPRFSGLQFPNYSSELNVNALELDDSALYLCASSRGGNSPLHFGNGTRLTVT.

V gene TRBV19 combines with J gene TRBJ2-3; D not resolved. The CDR3 is made up of 15 amino acids. V was trimmed by 1 base and J by 6 bases, leaving 14 bases between them. The germline V gene encodes CDR1 LNHDA and CDR2 SQIVND (reference sequence). CDR3 region: CASSIGLRLTDTQYF. The CDR3 nucleotides are TGTGCCAGTAGTATAGGACTGAGGCTGACGGATACGCAGTATTTT.

The rearrangement joins TRBV5-1 to TRBJ2-1; TRBD2 matches 13 bases. Per germline, CDR1 SGHRS and CDR2 YFSETQ. V lost 4 bases to trimming and J lost 4 bases; unmatched junction nucleotides: 11. This CDR3 has 18 residues. The CDR3 region has the DNA TGCGCCAGCAGCCTTCCCGGGACTAGCGGGACTTCATACAATGAGCAGTTCTTC. It encodes CASSLPGTSGTSYNEQFF.

The chain links TRBV28 to TRBJ1-2; 9 positions agree with TRBD1. The CDR3 length is 18 residues. Trimming cost V 2 bases and J 4 bases; bases outside gene matches: 14. CDR1 and CDR2 (germline): MDHEN, SYDVKM. The CDR3 loop is CASSLGAARGQGGYGYTF. In DNA, the CDR3 is TGTGCCAGCAGTTTAGGTGCCGCCCGGGGACAGGGAGGCTATGGCTACACCTTC.

The chain employs TRBV28 and TRBJ1-1; TRBD1 matches 7 bases. In germline, CDR1 is MDHEN, CDR2 SYDVKM. The CDR3 is 15 residues long. The junction had 9 bases not matched to a gene; V was cut back by 7 bases and J by 1 base. The CDR3 DNA reads TGTGCCAGCAATTCCCAGGGGGTAGGGAACACTGAAGCTTTCTTT. Encoded protein: CASNSQGVGNTEAFF.

CDR3 sequence: CASSLQLAGVISDTQYF. The DNA of the CDR3 is TGCGCCAGCAGCTTGCAACTAGCGGGAGTGATATCAGATACGCAGTATTTT. V gene TRBV5-1 combines with J gene TRBJ2-3; 11 bases map to TRBD2. The V gene end was trimmed by 1 base and the J gene end by 4 bases; junction bases not matched to a gene: 8. The CDR3 runs 17 residues. From germline, CDR1 is SGHRS and CDR2 YFSETQ.

For the CDR3, the DNA is TGTGCCAGCAGCTTAGGATCTAGCGGGAGGGCCGGGTCCTACGAGCAGTACTTC. Encoded protein: CASSLGSSGRAGSYEQYF. This chain uses TRBV7-2 with TRBJ2-7, with TRBD2 matching 12 bases. CDR3 length: 18 residues. The J segment lost 1 base and the V segment lost 1 base, leaving 8 bases of the junction unmatched. CDR1 is SGHTA, CDR2 FQGNSA, per germline.

This clone appeared once. The chain carries TRBV19 and TRBJ2-5; TRBD1 might be the D (5 bases). The V and J ends lost 3 bases and 9 bases respectively, with 14 bases between them. The CDR3 loop spans 13 amino acids. Germline CDR1 reads LNHDA; CDR2 reads SQIVND (reference sequence). The CDR3: CASSIVRQGAQYF. The CDR3 nucleotides are TGTGCCAGTAGTATCGTAAGGCAGGGTGCCCAGTACTTC. The full variable domain, completed using reference TRBV19 and TRBJ2-5, is DGGITQSPKYLFRKEGQNVTLSCEQNLNHDAMYWYRQDPGQGLRLIYYSQIVNDFQKGDIAEGYSVSREKKESFPLTVTSAQKNPTAFYLCASSIVRQGAQYFGPGTRLLVL.

In this sample, this clone turned up once. CDR3 in DNA: TGTGCCAGCAGTTTAGTGACAGCTGAAGCTTTCTTT. Translated: CASSLVTAEAFF. The J gene is TRBJ1-1, the V gene TRBV12-3 or TRBV12-4; tentative D call: TRBD1 (5 bases). V lost 1 base and J 6 bases, leaving 6 bases between the germline ends. The length of the CDR3 is 12 residues.

CDR3 nucleotide sequence: TGTGCCAGCTCACCGCGACAGGGGGTACAGCCCCAGCATTTT. As protein: CASSPRQGVQPQHF. V gene TRBV18 combines with J gene TRBJ1-5; the match to TRBD1 covers 9 bases. The J segment lost 7 bases and the V segment lost 3 bases, leaving 4 bases of the junction unmatched. The germline V gene has CDR1 KGHSH and CDR2 LQKENI. The CDR3 length is 14 residues.

V gene TRBV7-9 combines with J gene TRBJ2-3, with 12 bases aligning to TRBD2. This CDR3 region has 16 residues. The V segment lost 5 bases and the J segment 4 bases; nucleotides outside the gene matches: 7. CDR1 is SEHNR and CDR2 is FQNEAQ in the germline V gene (reference sequence). This chain's CDR3 is CASSRATSGSPDTQYF. CDR3 DNA: TGTGCCAGCAGCCGAGCGACTAGCGGGAGCCCAGATACGCAGTATTTT. Full variable domain (outside the CDR3, taken from reference TRBV7-9 and TRBJ2-3): DTGVSQNPRHKITKRGQNVTFRCDPISEHNRLYWYRQTLGQGPEFLTYFQNEAQLEKSRLLSDRFSAERPKGSFSTLEIQRTEQGDSAMYLCASSRATSGSPDTQYFGPGTRLTVL.

The CDR3 reads CASSNRTAGSPLHF. As DNA, the CDR3 is TGCGCCAGCAGCAACCGGACAGCAGGTTCACCCCTCCACTTT. The V and J genes are TRBV5-1 and TRBJ1-6; perhaps TRBD1 as D (6 bases). V lost 4 bases and J lost 9, with 14 bases in between. In germline, CDR1 is SGHRS, CDR2 YFSETQ. This CDR3 spans 14 amino acids.

This rearrangement joins TRBV5-4 to TRBJ1-1; TRBD1 agrees at 7 bases. With 4 bases clipped from V and 2 bases from J, the junction kept 5 bases outside the gene matches. There are 14 residues in the CDR3. The germline CDR1 and CDR2 sequences are SGHNT and YYREEE (reference sequence). This CDR3 reads CASSPGQINTEAFF. The CDR3 DNA reads TGTGCCAGCAGCCCGGGACAGATAAACACTGAAGCTTTCTTT.

CDR3 in DNA: TGTGCCAGCAGTTACTCGTGGGGGGGAGACACTGAAGCTTTCTTT. Protein: CASSYSWGGDTEAFF. The chain recombines TRBV6-5 with TRBJ1-1; D is possibly TRBD1 (5 bases). This CDR3 comprises 15 residues. V was cut by 0 bases and J by 3 bases, with 11 bases left in between. Germline CDR1 is MNHEY and CDR2 is SVGAGI.

CDR3 in DNA: TGTGCCAGCTCACCGACGACTAGCGGGGTCCAAGAGACCCAGTACTTC. The encoded protein is CASSPTTSGVQETQYF. V gene TRBV18 combines with J gene TRBJ2-5, with 11 positions matching TRBD2. This CDR3 contains 16 residues. Trimming removed 3 bases from V and 1 base from J; junction bases left unmatched: 4. Per germline, CDR1 KGHSH and CDR2 LQKENI.

A few counts support this clone. The chain employs TRBV28 and TRBJ2-7; 7 bases are a match to TRBD1. Germline V lookup: CDR1 MDHEN, CDR2 SYDVKM. Losses at the gene ends were 10 bases for V and 5 bases for J; bases not matched to a gene: 17. This CDR3 has 15 residues. The CDR3 DNA follows: TGTGCCATTATCCCCGACAGGGACATCCCCCACGAGCAGTACTTC. This codes for CAIIPDRDIPHEQYF.

The chain is built from TRBV28 and TRBJ1-1, with D uncertain. The CDR3 runs 17 residues. Germline CDR1 MDHEN, CDR2 SYDVKM. V was pared by 6 bases and J by 1 base, with 21 bases between. In DNA form, the CDR3 reads TGTGCCAGCAGACGACACACCGGTCGACGGGAGAACACTGAAGCTTTCTTT. Its protein product is CASRRHTGRRENTEAFF.

The V call is TRBV30, the J call TRBJ2-1; TRBD2 agrees at 12 bases. CDR1 is GTSNPN, CDR2 SVGIG, per germline (reference sequence). The length of the CDR3 is 17 residues. Unmatched junction bases numbered 9, after V lost 3 bases and J lost 3 bases. The CDR3 DNA is TGTGCCTGGAGGGGGGAACTAGCGGGAGGTGGCTACAATGAGCAGTTCTTC. Protein sequence: CAWRGELAGGGYNEQFF.

This clone came up a few times. V usage is TRBV5-1 and J usage is TRBJ1-5; a weak D match, TRBD1 (6 bases). This CDR3 contains 15 residues. V shed 0 bases and J shed 6 bases, with 13 bases lying between them. Germline values: CDR1 SGHRS, CDR2 YFSETQ. CDR3 in amino acids: CASSLEGGPGQPQHF. The CDR3 DNA reads TGCGCCAGCAGCTTGGAGGGGGGGCCGGGTCAGCCCCAGCATTTT. The full variable domain, rest sourced from reference TRBV5-1 and TRBJ1-5, is KAGVTQTPRYLIKTRGQQVTLSCSPISGHRSVSWYQQTPGQGLQFLFEYFSETQRNKGNFPGRFSGRQFSNSRSEMNVSTLELGDSALYLCASSLEGGPGQPQHFGDGTRLSIL.